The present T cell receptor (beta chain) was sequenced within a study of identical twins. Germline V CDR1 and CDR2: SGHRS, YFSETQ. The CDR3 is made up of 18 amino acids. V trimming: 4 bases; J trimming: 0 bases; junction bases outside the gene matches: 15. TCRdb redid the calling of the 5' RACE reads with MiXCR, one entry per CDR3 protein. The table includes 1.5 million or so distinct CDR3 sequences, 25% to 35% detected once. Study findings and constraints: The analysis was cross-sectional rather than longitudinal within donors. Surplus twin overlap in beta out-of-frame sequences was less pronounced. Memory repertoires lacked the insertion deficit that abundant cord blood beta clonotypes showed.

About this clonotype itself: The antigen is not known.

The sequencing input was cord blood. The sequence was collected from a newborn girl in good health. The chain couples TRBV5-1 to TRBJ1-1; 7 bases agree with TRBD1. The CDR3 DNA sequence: TGCGCCAGCAGCACGGGACAGAGGCTCAGAGAGATGAACACTGAAGCTTTCTTT. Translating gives CASSTGQRLREMNTEAFF.